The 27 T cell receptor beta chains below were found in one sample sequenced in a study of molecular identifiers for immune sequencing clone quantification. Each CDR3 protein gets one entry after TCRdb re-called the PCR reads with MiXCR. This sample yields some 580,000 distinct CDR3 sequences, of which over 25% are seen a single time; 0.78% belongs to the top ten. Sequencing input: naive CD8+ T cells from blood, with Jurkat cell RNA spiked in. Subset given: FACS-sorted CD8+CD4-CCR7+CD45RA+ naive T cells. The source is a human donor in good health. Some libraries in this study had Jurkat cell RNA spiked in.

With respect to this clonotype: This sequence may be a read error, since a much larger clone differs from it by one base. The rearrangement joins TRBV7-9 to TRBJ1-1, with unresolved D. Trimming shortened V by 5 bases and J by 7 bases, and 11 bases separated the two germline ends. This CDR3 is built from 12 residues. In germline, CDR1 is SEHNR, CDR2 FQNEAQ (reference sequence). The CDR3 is CASSLRGGEAFF. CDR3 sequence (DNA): TGTGCCAGCAGCCTGCGGGGAGGTGAAGCTTTCTTT.

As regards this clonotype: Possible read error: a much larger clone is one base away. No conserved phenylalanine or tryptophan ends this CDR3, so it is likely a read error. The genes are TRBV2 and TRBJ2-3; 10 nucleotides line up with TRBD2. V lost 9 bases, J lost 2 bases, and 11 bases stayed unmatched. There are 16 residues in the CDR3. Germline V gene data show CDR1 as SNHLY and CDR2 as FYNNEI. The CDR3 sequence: CASLSGRAGNTDTQYL. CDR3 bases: TGTGCCAGTTTGAGCGGGAGGGCCGGTAACACAGATACGCAGTATCTT.

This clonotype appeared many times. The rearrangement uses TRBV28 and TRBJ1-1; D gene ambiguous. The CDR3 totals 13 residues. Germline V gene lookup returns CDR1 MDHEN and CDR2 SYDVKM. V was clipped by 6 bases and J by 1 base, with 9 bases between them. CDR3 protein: CASSPLPNTEAFF. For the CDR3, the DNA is TGTGCCAGCAGCCCCCTCCCGAACACTGAAGCTTTCTTT. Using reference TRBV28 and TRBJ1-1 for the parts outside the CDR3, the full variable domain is DVKVTQSSRYLVKRTGEKVFLECVQDMDHENMFWYRQDPGLGLRLIYFSYDVKMKEKGDIPEGYSVSREKKERFSLILESASTNQTSMYLCASSPLPNTEAFFGQGTRLTVV.

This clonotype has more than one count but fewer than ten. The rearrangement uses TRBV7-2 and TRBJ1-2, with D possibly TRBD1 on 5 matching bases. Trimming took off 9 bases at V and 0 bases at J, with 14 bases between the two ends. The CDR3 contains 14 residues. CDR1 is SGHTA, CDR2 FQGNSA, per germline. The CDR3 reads CASNSGPPNYGYTF. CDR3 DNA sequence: TGTGCCAGTAACTCGGGACCTCCTAACTATGGCTACACCTTC. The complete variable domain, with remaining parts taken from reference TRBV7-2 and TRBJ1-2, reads GAGVSQSPSNKVTEKGKDVELRCDPISGHTALYWYRQSLGQGLEFLIYFQGNSAPDKSGLPSDRFSAERTGGSVSTLTIQRTQQEDSAVYLCASNSGPPNYGYTFGSGTRLTVV.

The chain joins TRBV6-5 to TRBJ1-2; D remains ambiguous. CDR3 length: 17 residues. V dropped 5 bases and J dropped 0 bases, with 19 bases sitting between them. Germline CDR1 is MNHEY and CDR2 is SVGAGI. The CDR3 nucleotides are TGTGCCAGCAGTCCGGCCCAGTCACTAAGCGCTAACTATGGCTACACCTTC. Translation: CASSPAQSLSANYGYTF.

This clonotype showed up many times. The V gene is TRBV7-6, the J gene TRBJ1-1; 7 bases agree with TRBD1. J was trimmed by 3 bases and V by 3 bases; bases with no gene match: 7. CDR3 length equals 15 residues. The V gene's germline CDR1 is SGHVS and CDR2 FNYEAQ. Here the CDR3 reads CASSLGGGGYTEAFF. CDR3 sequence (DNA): TGTGCCAGCAGCTTGGGAGGGGGCGGTTACACTGAAGCTTTCTTT.

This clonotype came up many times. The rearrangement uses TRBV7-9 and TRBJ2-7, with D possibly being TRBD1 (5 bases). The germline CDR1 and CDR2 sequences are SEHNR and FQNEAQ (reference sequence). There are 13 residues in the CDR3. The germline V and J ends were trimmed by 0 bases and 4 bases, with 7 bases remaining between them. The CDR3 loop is CASSLAGHYEQYF. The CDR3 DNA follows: TGTGCCAGCAGCTTAGCTGGACATTACGAGCAGTACTTC.

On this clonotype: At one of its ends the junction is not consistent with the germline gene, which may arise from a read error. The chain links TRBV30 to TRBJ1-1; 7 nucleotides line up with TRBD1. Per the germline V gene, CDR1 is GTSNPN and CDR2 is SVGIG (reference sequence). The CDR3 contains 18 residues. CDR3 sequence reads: CAWSHLHLLGGERTDAFF. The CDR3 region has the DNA TGTGCCTGGAGCCATCTCCATTTACTAGGGGGCGAGCGGACTGATGCTTTCTTT.

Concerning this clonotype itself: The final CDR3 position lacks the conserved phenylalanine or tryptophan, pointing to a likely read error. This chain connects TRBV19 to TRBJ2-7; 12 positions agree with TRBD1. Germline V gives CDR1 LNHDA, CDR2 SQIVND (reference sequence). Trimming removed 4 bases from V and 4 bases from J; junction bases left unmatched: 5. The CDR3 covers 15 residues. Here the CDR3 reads CASSTGTGGAYEQYL. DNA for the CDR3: TGTGCCAGTAGTACCGGGACAGGGGGCGCGTACGAGCAGTACCTC.

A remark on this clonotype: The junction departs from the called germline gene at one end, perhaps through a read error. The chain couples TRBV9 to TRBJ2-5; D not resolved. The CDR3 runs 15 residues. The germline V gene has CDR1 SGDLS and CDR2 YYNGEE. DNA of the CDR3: TGTGCCAGCAGCGTAGAGGCCCGTGCCACAGAGCCCCAGTACTTC. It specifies CASSVEARATEPQYF. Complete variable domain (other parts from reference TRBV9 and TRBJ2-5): DSGVTQTPKHLITATGQRVTLRCSPRSGDLSVYWYQQSLDQGLQFLIQYYNGEERAKGNILERFSAQQFPDLHSELNLSSLELGDSALYFCASSVEARATEPQYFGPGTRLLVL.

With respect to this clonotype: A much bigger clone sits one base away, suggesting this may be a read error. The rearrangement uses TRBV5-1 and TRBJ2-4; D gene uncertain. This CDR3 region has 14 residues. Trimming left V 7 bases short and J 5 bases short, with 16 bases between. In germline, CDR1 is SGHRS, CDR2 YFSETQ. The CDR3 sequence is CASGTRPGENIQYF. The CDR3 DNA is TGCGCCAGCGGCACCAGGCCTGGGGAAAACATTCAGTACTTC.

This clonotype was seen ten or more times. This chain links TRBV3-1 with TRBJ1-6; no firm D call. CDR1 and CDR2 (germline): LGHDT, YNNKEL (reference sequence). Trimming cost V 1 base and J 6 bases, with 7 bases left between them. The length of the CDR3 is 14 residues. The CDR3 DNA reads TGTGCCAGCAGCCAAGGGGAGGGTAATTCACCCCTCCACTTT. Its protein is CASSQGEGNSPLHF.

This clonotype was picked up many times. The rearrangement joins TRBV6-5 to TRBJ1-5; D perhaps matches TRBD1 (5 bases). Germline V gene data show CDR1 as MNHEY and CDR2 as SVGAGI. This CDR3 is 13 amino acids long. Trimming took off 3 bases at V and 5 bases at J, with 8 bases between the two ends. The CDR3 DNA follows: TGTGCCAGCAGTTATGGCAGGGATCAGCCCCAGCATTTT. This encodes CASSYGRDQPQHF.

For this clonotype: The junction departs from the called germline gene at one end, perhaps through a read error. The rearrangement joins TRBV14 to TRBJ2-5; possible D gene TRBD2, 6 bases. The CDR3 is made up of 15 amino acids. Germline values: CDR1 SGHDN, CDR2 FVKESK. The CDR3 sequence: CASSQEAGFQGTQYF. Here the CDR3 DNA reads TGTGCCAGCAGCCAAGAGGCGGGGTTCCAAGGGACCCAGTACTTC.

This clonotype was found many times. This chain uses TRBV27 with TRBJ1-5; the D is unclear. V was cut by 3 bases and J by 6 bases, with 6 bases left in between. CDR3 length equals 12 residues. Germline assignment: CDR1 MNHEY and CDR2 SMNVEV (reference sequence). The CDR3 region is CASSFIGQPQHF. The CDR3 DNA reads TGTGCCAGCAGTTTTATCGGTCAGCCCCAGCATTTT.

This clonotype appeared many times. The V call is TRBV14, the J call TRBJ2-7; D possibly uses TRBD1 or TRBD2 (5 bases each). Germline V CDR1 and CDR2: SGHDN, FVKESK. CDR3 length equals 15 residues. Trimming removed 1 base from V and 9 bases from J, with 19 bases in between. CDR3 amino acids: CASSQALDVRDGQYF. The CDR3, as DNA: TGTGCCAGCAGCCAAGCCCTGGACGTACGGGACGGGCAGTACTTC.

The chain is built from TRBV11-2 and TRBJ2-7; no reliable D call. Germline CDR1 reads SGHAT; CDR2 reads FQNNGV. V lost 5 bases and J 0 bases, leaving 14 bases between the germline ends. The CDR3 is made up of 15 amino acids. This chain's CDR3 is CASSGIGYSSYEQYF. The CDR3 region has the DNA TGTGCCAGCAGCGGTATAGGTTATAGCTCCTACGAGCAGTACTTC.

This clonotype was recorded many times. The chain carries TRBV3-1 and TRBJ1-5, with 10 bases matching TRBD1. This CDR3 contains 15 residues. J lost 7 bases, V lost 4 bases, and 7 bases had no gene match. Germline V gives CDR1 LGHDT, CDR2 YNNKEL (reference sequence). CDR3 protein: CASSPGTGESQPQHF. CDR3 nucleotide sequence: TGTGCCAGCAGCCCCGGGACAGGGGAATCACAGCCCCAGCATTTT.

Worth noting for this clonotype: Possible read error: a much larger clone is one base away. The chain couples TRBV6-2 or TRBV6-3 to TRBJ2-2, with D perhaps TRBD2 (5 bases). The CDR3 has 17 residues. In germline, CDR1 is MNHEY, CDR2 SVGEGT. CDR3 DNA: TGTGCCAGCAGTTACGGTTTGATAGTGAGGAACACCGGGGAGCTGTCTTTT. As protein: CASSYGLIVRNTGELSF.

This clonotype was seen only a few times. Here the CDR3 DNA reads TGTGCCAGCAGCCCGACGGGCATCGTTTACACCTTC. Translation: CASSPTGIVYTF. The V call is TRBV12-3 or TRBV12-4, the J call TRBJ1-2; D not resolved. This CDR3 contains 12 residues. Trimming shortened V by 6 bases and J by 11 bases, and 16 bases separated the two germline ends.

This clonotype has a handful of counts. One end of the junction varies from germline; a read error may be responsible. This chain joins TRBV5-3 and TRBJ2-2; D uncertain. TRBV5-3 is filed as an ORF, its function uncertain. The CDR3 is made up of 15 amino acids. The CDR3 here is CASSLDQMFSGELFF. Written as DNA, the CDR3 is TGTGCCAGCAGCTTGGACCAAATGTTTTCCGGGGAGCTGTTTTTT.

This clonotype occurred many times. CDR3 nucleotides: TGTGCCAGCAGTCTATCGCGTGGGATTAGCACAGATACGCAGTATTTT. Protein: CASSLSRGISTDTQYF. The rearrangement links TRBV12-3 or TRBV12-4 to TRBJ2-3; D ambiguous. There are 16 residues in the CDR3. With 5 bases removed from V and 0 bases from J, the gap between germline ends came to 15 bases.

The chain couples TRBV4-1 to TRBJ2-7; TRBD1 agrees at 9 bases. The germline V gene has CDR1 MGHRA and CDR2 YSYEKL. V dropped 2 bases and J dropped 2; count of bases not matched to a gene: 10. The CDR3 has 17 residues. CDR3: CASSQKQGTGLTYEQYF. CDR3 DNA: TGCGCCAGCAGCCAAAAGCAGGGGACAGGGCTTACCTACGAGCAGTACTTC.

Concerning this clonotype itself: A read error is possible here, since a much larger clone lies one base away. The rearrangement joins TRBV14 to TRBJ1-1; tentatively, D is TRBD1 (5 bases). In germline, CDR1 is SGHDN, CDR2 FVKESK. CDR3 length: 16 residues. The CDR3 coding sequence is TGTGCCAGCAGCCAAGATTTCGGACACCTAAACACTGAAACTTTCTTT. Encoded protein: CASSQDFGHLNTETFF.

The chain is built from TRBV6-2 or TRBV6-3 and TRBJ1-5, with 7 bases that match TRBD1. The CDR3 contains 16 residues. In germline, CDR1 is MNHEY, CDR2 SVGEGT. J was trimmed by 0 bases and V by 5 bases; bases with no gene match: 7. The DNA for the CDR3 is TGTGCCAGCAGTACAGGGACAGCCTATAGCAATCAGCCCCAGCATTTT. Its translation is CASSTGTAYSNQPQHF.

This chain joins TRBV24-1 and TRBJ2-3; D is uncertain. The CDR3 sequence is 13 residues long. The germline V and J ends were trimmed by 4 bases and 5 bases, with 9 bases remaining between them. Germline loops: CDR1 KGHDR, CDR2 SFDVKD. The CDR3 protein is CATSDNPGDTQYF. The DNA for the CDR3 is TGTGCCACCAGTGACAACCCCGGAGATACGCAGTATTTT.

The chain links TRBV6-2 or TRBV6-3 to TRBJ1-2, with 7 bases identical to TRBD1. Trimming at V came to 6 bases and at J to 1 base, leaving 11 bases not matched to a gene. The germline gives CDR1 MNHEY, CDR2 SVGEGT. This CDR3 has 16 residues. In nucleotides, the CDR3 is TGTGCCAGCAGCGAGACAGGGCGGCATAATAACTATGGCTACACCTTC. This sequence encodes CASSETGRHNNYGYTF.